This T cell receptor (beta chain) originates from a study of blood T cell repertoires in COVID-19 (TCRdb year 2020). Study-wide context: Samples from collaborators originated in the United States, Italy and Spain and spanned both the acute and convalescent phases of COVID-19. The samples were drawn from two sources: the first 160 participants of the ongoing ImmuneRACE study, and 1,000 to 1,500 subjects contributed by 6 global collaborators. HLA class I and class II types, where available, came from metadata supplied by the sample provider rather than from assay-based typing. The prospective study material was composed of cDNA or gDNA derived from T cells, B-cell-depleted T cells, or PBMCs. Subjects who had been exposed to COVID-19, were actively infected with it, or had recovered from it provided the deeply sampled blood TCRbeta repertoires that made up the dataset. The sample metadata nearly always contained a de-identified subject ID, COVID-19 status, age in years and sex. The repertoires were made available in a free public database intended to serve as a resource for research on the immune response to SARS-CoV-2. What the work shows at the level of the full study, not this receptor alone: Clinical and demographic metadata were provided uncurated, with the amount varying by source and participant.

Details on this clone: Its target antigen remains unknown. It has no much larger one-base neighbor in the sample; base qualities were not kept.

The immunoSEQ Assay, a bias-controlled multiplex PCR, was used to amplify TCRbeta CDR3 regions from genomic DNA. The published analysis was carried out like this. The number of nucleated cells in each sample was estimated by amplification of reference gene primers within the assay. To quantify the absolute abundance of each unique TCRbeta CDR3 rearrangement, sequence reads were collapsed and filtered. Productive Simpson clonality was computed per sample as the square root of Simpson's diversity index over productive rearrangements. The source is immuneACCESS, and TCRdb retained only in-frame sequences with V and J called. Part of the clones is not carried over; for the studies checked, unresolved V genes explain less than half of this, and the remainder is unexplained. Clone size and the V and J calls come from that table; the DNA yielded D and trimming. For this sample the table gives 160,000 or so clones, of which 84% were detected only once. Roughly 8% of the sample is taken by the ten largest.

Looking up the germline V gene yields CDR1 LGHNA and CDR2 YSLEER. CDR3 length: 16 amino acids, cysteine to phenylalanine. Only the CDR3 DNA stays, 48 bases, in frame from base 1. Trimming takes 0 bases off V and 7 bases off J; junction bases not matched to a gene: 11. In the prospective study, participants were roughly 18 to 100 years old, resided in about two dozen geographic areas of the United States, and were enrolled through a virtual design. In the prospective study, participants were assigned to cohorts based on the clinical history participants reported in a screening survey and a study questionnaire. Recovered participants in ImmuneRACE Cohort 3 were defined as having two consecutive negative NP/OP PCR tests, clearance from a healthcare professional, or resolution of symptoms. Each participant in the prospective study had whole blood, serum and a nasopharyngeal or oropharyngeal swab collected by mobile phlebotomists. Prospective study participants could optionally give additional blood draws and questionnaires over an approximately two-month period. Prospective study blood samples were shipped either frozen or at room temperature before DNA extraction.

The V gene is TRBV4-3 and the J gene is TRBJ1-2; 7 bases in the junction line up with TRBD1. Sequenced input: PBMCs or T cells enriched from blood (not recorded which). The clonotype was recovered from a woman in her forties or fifties who had recovered from COVID-19. The sequence in DNA is TGCGCCAGCAGCCAAGATCCTGTGACAGGGCGCTCTGGCTACACCTTC. It specifies CASSQDPVTGRSGYTF.